What follows are 5 T cell receptor beta chains derived from one specimen sequenced in a study of post-analysis software for immune sequencing data. Study-level findings and limits: A handful of TRBV segments were significantly more frequent in patients than in controls. TRBV5-6, TRBV5-1 and TRBV20-1 were among these segments.

Included in the TCR beta cDNA libraries were unique molecular identifiers. TCRdb re-derived calls from the PCR reads in MiXCR, one entry per CDR3 protein. The sample holds hundreds of thousands of distinct CDR3 sequences, roughly 27% seen once. Their antigens remain unidentified. Source material: blood. These receptors came from a girl between 5 and 17 years old with multiple sclerosis.

This clonotype has a handful of counts. This CDR3 reads CASSWVVPDTQYF. The CDR3 DNA follows: TGTGCCAGCAGCTGGGTAGTTCCAGATACGCAGTATTTT. The chain couples TRBV5-6 to TRBJ2-3; no reliable D call. Trimming cost V 3 bases and J 4 bases, with 9 bases left between them. The CDR3 is made up of 13 amino acids. CDR1 and CDR2 (germline): SGHDT, YYEEEE.

CDR3 protein: CASSQDRGMGGYTF. The CDR3 DNA reads TGTGCCAGCAGCCAAGATCGAGGGATGGGAGGCTACACCTTC. V and J are TRBV3-1 and TRBJ1-2; D remains ambiguous. Germline lookup yields CDR1 LGHDT and CDR2 YNNKEL (reference sequence). V gave up 0 bases and J gave up 8 bases, with 13 bases separating them. The CDR3 extends over 14 amino acids.

The gene calls are TRBV5-1 and TRBJ2-3, with 9 bases fitting TRBD2. With V trimmed by 1 base and J by 4 bases, 4 bases remained unmatched. The germline V gene has CDR1 SGHRS and CDR2 YFSETQ. This CDR3 comprises 15 residues. The CDR3 region is CASSLYSGSADTQYF. Written as DNA, the CDR3 is TGCGCCAGCAGCTTGTATAGCGGGAGCGCAGATACGCAGTATTTT. The full variable domain, its missing parts supplied by reference TRBV5-1 and TRBJ2-3, is KAGVTQTPRYLIKTRGQQVTLSCSPISGHRSVSWYQQTPGQGLQFLFEYFSETQRNKGNFPGRFSGRQFSNSRSEMNVSTLELGDSALYLCASSLYSGSADTQYFGPGTRLTVL.

This clonotype was recorded a few times. This chain uses TRBV20-1 with TRBJ1-6; 8 bases are shared with TRBD1. There are 15 residues in the CDR3. CDR1 DFQATT and CDR2 SNEGSKA come from the germline V gene (reference sequence). V was clipped by 4 bases and J by 4 bases; unmatched bases: 6. CDR3 sequence reads: CSAKARGLYNSPLHF. CDR3 DNA: TGCAGTGCTAAGGCCAGGGGGCTGTATAATTCACCCCTCCACTTT.

This clonotype occurred a few times. This sequence joins TRBV20-1 and TRBJ2-1, with 8 nucleotides matching TRBD2. V lost 4 bases, J lost 3 bases, and 2 bases stayed unmatched. The CDR3 contains 13 residues. CDR1 is DFQATT, CDR2 SNEGSKA, per germline (reference sequence). CDR3 region: CSATSGSYNEQFF. The CDR3 DNA sequence: TGCAGTGCTACCAGCGGGAGCTACAATGAGCAGTTCTTC.